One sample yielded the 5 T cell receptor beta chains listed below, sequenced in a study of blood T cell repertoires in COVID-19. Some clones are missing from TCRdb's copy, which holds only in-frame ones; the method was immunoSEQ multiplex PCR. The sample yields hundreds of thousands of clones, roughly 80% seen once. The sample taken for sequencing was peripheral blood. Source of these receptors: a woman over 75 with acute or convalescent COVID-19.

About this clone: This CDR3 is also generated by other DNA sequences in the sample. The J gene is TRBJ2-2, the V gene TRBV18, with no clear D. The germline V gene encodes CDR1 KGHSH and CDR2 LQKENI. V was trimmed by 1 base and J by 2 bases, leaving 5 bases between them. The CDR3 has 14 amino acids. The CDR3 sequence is CASSPLTNTGELFF. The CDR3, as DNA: TGTGCCAGCTCACCACTGACTAACACCGGGGAGCTGTTTTTT.

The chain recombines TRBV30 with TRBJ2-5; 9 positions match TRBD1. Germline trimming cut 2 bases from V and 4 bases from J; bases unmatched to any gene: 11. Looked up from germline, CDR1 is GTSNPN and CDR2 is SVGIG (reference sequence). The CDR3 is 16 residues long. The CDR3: CAWSTTGGARRETQYF. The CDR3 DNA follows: TGTGCCTGGAGTACAACAGGGGGCGCAAGGAGAGAGACCCAGTACTTC.

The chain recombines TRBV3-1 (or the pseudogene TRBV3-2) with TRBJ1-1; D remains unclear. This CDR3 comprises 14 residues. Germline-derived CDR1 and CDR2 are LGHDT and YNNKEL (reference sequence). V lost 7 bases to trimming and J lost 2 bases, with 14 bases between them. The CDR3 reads CASTASLGNTEAFF. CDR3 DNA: TGTGCCAGCACCGCATCGCTAGGTAACACTGAAGCTTTCTTT.

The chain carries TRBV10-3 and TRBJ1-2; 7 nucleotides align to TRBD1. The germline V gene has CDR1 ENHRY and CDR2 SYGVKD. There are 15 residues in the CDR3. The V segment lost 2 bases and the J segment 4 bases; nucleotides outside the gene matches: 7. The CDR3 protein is CAISEEGGQAYGYTF. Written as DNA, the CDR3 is TGTGCCATCAGTGAGGAGGGTGGACAGGCCTATGGCTACACCTTC.

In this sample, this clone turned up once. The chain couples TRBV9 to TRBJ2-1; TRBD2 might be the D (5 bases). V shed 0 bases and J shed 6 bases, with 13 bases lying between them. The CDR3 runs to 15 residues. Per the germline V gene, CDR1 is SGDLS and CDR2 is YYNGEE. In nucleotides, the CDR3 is TGTGCCAGCAGCGTAGCGGGGAAGGGCACCAATGAGCAGTTCTTC. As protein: CASSVAGKGTNEQFF.